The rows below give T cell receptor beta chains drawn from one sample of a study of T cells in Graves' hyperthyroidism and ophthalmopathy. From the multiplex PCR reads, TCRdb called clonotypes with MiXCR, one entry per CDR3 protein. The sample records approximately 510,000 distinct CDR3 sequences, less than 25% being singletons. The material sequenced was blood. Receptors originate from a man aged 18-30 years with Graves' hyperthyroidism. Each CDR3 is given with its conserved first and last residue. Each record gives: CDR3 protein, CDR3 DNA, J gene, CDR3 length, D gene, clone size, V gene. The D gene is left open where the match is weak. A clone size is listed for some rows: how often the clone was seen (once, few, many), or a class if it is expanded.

CASLRVTPSYEQYF,TGTGCCAGCTTGAGGGTAACCCCCTCCTACGAGCAGTACTTC,TRBJ2-7,14,.,many,TRBV6-1
CSATGIKETYEQYF,TGCAGTGCTACCGGAATTAAGGAAACCTACGAGCAGTACTTC,TRBJ2-7,14,.,few,TRBV20-1
CAWSVNGGNTIYF,TGTGCCTGGAGTGTAAACGGAGGAAACACCATATATTTT,TRBJ1-3,13,.,many,TRBV30
CATSEAGLTEAFF,TGTGCCACCAGTGAGGCAGGGCTCACTGAAGCTTTCTTT,TRBJ1-1,13,.,many,TRBV24-1
CASSQSAQAYGYTF,TGTGCCAGCAGCCAATCAGCCCAGGCCTATGGCTACACCTTC,TRBJ1-2,14,.,.,TRBV3-1
CAWSQDRGENEQYF,TGTGCCTGGAGCCAAGACAGGGGTGAGAACGAGCAGTACTTC,TRBJ2-7,14,TRBD1,.,TRBV30
CAISESPSSRQRREGYTF,TGTGCCATCAGTGAGTCGCCGAGTTCGAGACAGCGGCGGGAAGGCTACACCTTC,TRBJ1-2,18,.,.,TRBV10-3
CASSAELAGVETQYF,TGTGCCAGCAGCGCCGAACTAGCGGGGGTGGAGACCCAGTACTTC,TRBJ2-5,15,TRBD2,many,TRBV7-8
CASSLGGQEIQPHHF,TGTGCCAGCAGTTTAGGTGGACAGGAAATTCAGCCCCATCATTTT,TRBJ1-5,15,TRBD1,.,TRBV28
CASSDRTGWTYEQYF,TGTGCCAGCAGTGACCGGACAGGGTGGACCTACGAGCAGTACTTC,TRBJ2-7,15,TRBD1,.,TRBV25-1
CASRDRDTGQETQYF,TGTGCCAGCAGAGACCGGGACACCGGCCAAGAGACCCAGTACTTC,TRBJ2-5,15,.,many,TRBV2
CASSQFRGYPYSPLHF,TGTGCCAGCAGCCAGTTCAGGGGCTATCCATATTCACCCCTCCACTTT,TRBJ1-6,16,.,.,TRBV14
CSARDRKRVNTEAFF,TGCAGTGCTAGAGATCGTAAAAGGGTGAACACTGAAGCTTTCTTT,TRBJ1-1,15,.,many,TRBV20-1
CASSPSIWAQGEYEQYF,TGTGCCAGCAGTCCTTCGATTTGGGCACAGGGGGAGTACGAGCAGTACTTC,TRBJ2-7,17,TRBD1,many,TRBV7-6
CAWRDRGTYEQYF,TGTGCCTGGAGGGACAGGGGGACCTACGAGCAGTACTTC,TRBJ2-7,13,TRBD1,many,TRBV30
CASSRDRGGYGYTF,TGTGCCAGCAGCAGAGACAGGGGAGGCTATGGCTACACCTTC,TRBJ1-2,14,TRBD1,.,TRBV12-3/TRBV12-4
CASSNLAGGLEQYF,TGTGCCAGCAGCAACCTAGCGGGGGGGCTCGAGCAGTACTTC,TRBJ2-7,14,TRBD2,many,TRBV11-2
CASSPTGTSGYEQYF,TGCGCCAGCAGCCCGACCGGGACTAGCGGCTACGAGCAGTACTTC,TRBJ2-7,15,TRBD2,many,TRBV5-1
CASSAGRFNTEAFF,TGTGCCAGTAGTGCGGGACGGTTTAACACTGAAGCTTTCTTT,TRBJ1-1,14,.,many,TRBV19
CASSSLPDGSYEQYF,TGTGCCAGCAGCTCCCTTCCCGACGGATCCTACGAGCAGTACTTC,TRBJ2-7,15,.,many,TRBV27
CSASPRGETQYF,TGCAGTGCTAGTCCGCGTGGTGAGACCCAGTACTTC,TRBJ2-5,12,.,few,TRBV20-1
CSARGETGHSKYF,TGCAGTGCTAGAGGGGAGACAGGACACAGTAAGTACTTC,TRBJ2-4,13,.,.,TRBV20-1
CASSFGDSPYEQYF,TGTGCCAGCAGTTTCGGGGACAGCCCCTACGAGCAGTACTTC,TRBJ2-7,14,TRBD1,many,TRBV28
CASRHPLTGGETQYF,TGTGCCAGCAGACATCCCCTTACAGGGGGAGAGACCCAGTACTTC,TRBJ2-5,15,TRBD1,once,TRBV12-3/TRBV12-4
CSAPERTGARNTIYF,TGCAGTGCTCCAGAACGGACAGGGGCGAGAAACACCATATATTTT,TRBJ1-3,15,TRBD1,many,TRBV20-1
CASRPQTGFFGYTF,TGTGCCAGCAGACCCCAAACAGGGTTCTTTGGCTACACCTTC,TRBJ1-2,14,.,many,TRBV6-1
CASSLGMPYGYTF,TGTGCCAGCAGCCTTGGGATGCCATATGGCTACACCTTC,TRBJ1-2,13,.,many,TRBV7-8
CASSQGTGLSRRYEQYF,TGTGCCAGCAGCCAAGGAACAGGGCTCTCTCGTCGCTACGAGCAGTACTTC,TRBJ2-7,17,.,.,TRBV14
CASSLDLAATGELFF,TGTGCCAGCAGCTTAGATCTAGCAGCCACCGGGGAGCTGTTTTTT,TRBJ2-2,15,.,few,TRBV11-2
CASSSHSSGNTIYF,TGTGCCAGCAGTTCCCATAGCTCTGGAAACACCATATATTTT,TRBJ1-3,14,.,.,TRBV12-3/TRBV12-4
CASRLTVSGNTIYF,TGTGCCAGCAGGTTGACAGTTTCTGGAAACACCATATATTTT,TRBJ1-3,14,.,.,TRBV12-3/TRBV12-4
CSIKVSNTEAFF,TGCAGCATCAAAGTGTCTAACACTGAAGCTTTCTTT,TRBJ1-1,12,.,many,TRBV29-1
CASSVPGEGTYEQYF,TGTGCCAGCAGTGTGCCCGGGGAGGGCACCTACGAGCAGTACTTC,TRBJ2-7,15,TRBD2,.,TRBV2
CASKEEGIIYGYTF,TGTGCCAGCAAGGAGGAGGGTATAATCTATGGCTACACCTTC,TRBJ1-2,14,.,.,TRBV28
CASSYMEHFYNEQFF,TGTGCCAGCAGTTACATGGAACACTTCTACAATGAGCAGTTCTTC,TRBJ2-1,15,.,few,TRBV6-5
CSVDSDRGRVYGYTF,TGCAGCGTTGACTCGGACAGGGGGCGCGTCTATGGCTACACCTTC,TRBJ1-2,15,TRBD1,many,TRBV29-1
CASSYGGTGFYTF,TGTGCCAGCAGTTACGGCGGGACAGGATTCTACACCTTC,TRBJ1-2,13,TRBD1,many,TRBV6-2/TRBV6-3
CATSDPLAGGLTDTQYF,TGTGCCACCAGTGATCCACTAGCGGGGGGACTCACAGATACGCAGTATTTT,TRBJ2-3,17,TRBD2,.,TRBV24-1
CASSLADRGLGETQYF,TGTGCCAGCAGCCTAGCTGACAGGGGGCTCGGGGAGACCCAGTACTTC,TRBJ2-5,16,TRBD1,many,TRBV7-2
CASSLHPLGLAKPKQYF,TGTGCCAGCAGCTTACATCCCCTGGGACTAGCAAAGCCCAAGCAGTACTTC,TRBJ2-7,17,TRBD2,.,TRBV11-2
CASSRGAGGSYEQYF,TGTGCCAGCAGTCGTGGGGCAGGGGGATCCTACGAGCAGTACTTC,TRBJ2-7,15,TRBD1,.,TRBV12-3/TRBV12-4
CASKTGSLFSPLHF,TGTGCCAGCAAGACAGGGTCTCTGTTTTCACCCCTCCACTTT,TRBJ1-6,14,TRBD1,many,TRBV7-8
CASAIEDSGANVLTF,TGTGCCAGCGCCATCGAGGACTCTGGGGCCAACGTCCTGACTTTC,TRBJ2-6,15,.,many,TRBV6-1
CASSSKQLAKNIQYF,TGTGCCAGCAGCAGTAAACAGTTAGCCAAAAACATTCAGTACTTC,TRBJ2-4,15,.,many,TRBV27
CATSRGNSVREKLFF,TGTGCCACCAGCAGAGGAAACTCAGTCCGGGAAAAACTGTTTTTT,TRBJ1-4,15,.,few,TRBV15
CASGAGQGRDGYTF,TGTGCTAGTGGGGCGGGACAGGGGAGGGATGGCTACACCTTC,TRBJ1-2,14,TRBD1,many,TRBV12-5
CASSESGWETQYF,TGTGCCAGCAGTGAATCAGGGTGGGAGACCCAGTACTTC,TRBJ2-5,13,.,many,TRBV2
CASSSGGQANTGELFF,TGCGCCAGCAGCTCAGGGGGTCAGGCGAACACCGGGGAGCTGTTTTTT,TRBJ2-2,16,TRBD1,many,TRBV5-1
CASSLVQGYDTGDLFF,TGTGCCAGCAGTTTAGTTCAGGGATATGACACCGGGGATCTGTTTTTT,TRBJ2-2,16,.,.,TRBV12-3/TRBV12-4
CASSGRLGEETQYF,TGTGCCAGCAGTGGGCGGCTTGGGGAAGAGACCCAGTACTTC,TRBJ2-5,14,.,many,TRBV6-2/TRBV6-3
CASRTGEYEQYF,TGTGCCAGCAGGACAGGGGAGTACGAGCAGTACTTC,TRBJ2-7,12,TRBD1,many,TRBV28